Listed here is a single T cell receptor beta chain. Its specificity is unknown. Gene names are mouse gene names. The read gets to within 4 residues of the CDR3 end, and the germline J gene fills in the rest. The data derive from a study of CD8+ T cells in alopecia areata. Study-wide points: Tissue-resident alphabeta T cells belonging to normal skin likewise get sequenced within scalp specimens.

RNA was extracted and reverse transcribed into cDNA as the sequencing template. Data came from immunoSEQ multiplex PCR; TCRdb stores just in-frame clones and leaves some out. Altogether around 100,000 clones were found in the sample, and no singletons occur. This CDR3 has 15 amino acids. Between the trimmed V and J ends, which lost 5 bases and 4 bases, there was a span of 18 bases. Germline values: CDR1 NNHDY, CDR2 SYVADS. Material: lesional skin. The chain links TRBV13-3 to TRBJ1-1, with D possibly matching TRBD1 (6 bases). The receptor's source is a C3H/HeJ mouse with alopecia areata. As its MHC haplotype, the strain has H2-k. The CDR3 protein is CASSPLNRVGTEVFF. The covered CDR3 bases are TGTGCCAGCAGCCCACTGAACAGGGTTGGCACA.